This record looks at one T cell receptor beta chain sequence and its context. Its matching antigen is unknown. These data are taken from a study of cytomegalovirus exposure and HLA in healthy donors. Germline trimming cut 0 bases from V and 0 bases from J; bases unmatched to any gene: 8. Germline CDR1 and CDR2: LGHNA and YNFKEQ. The CDR3 loop spans 18 amino acids. The repertoire was sequenced with immunoSEQ multiplex PCR; TCRdb's copy has only in-frame clones and lacks some. In the table there are approximately 170,000 clones, about 90% of which are singletons. Study-wide findings and caveats: For cytomegalovirus status, the classifier reportedly gave diagnoses with high specificity and sensitivity. The study flagged roughly 160 TCR beta chains as cytomegalovirus-associated. The authors confirmed in vitro that three CMV-associated chains were specific for CMV antigens.

This sequence joins TRBV4-2 and TRBJ1-5; TRBD1 aligns across 7 bases. The sample was PBMCs. This TCR was sampled from a woman aged 18-29 years in good health and CMV-seropositive. CDR3 DNA sequence: TGTGCCAGCAGCCAAGACTCCGGGACAGCTTATAGCAATCAGCCCCAGCATTTT. This sequence encodes CASSQDSGTAYSNQPQHF.